This TCR beta chain is from a study of cytomegalovirus exposure and HLA in healthy donors. Remarks on this clone: The same CDR3 is also encoded by other DNA sequences in this sample.

Profiled with immunoSEQ multiplex PCR; TCRdb holds only in-frame clones, not every one. The repertoire holds 250,000 to 300,000 clones, roughly 89% seen once, with 0.37% in the top ten. V dropped 2 bases and J dropped 4; count of bases not matched to a gene: 0. Germline lookup yields CDR1 SGDLS and CDR2 YYNGEE. The CDR3 loop spans 13 amino acids. The genes are TRBV9 and TRBJ1-1, with 9 bases aligning to TRBD1. The source is a woman aged 18 to 35 in good health and CMV-seronegative. Sequences were obtained from PBMCs. The CDR3 loop reads CASSVDRGTEAFF. The CDR3 DNA is TGTGCCAGCAGCGTGGACAGGGGCACTGAAGCTTTCTTT.